Below are 12 T cell receptor beta chains sequenced from a single sample in a study of blood T cell repertoires in COVID-19. Sequenced by immunoSEQ multiplex PCR; TCRdb stores in-frame clones only, minus some. The sample consists of 300,000 or so clones, more than 70% of them appearing once. The sequenced sample was peripheral blood. Every receptor here comes from a woman between 50 and 59 years old with acute or convalescent COVID-19.

The gene calls are TRBV27 and TRBJ1-5, with D unresolved. Deletions cut 0 bases from V and 6 bases from J, with 9 bases between. This CDR3 contains 14 residues. The germline CDR1 and CDR2 sequences are MNHEY and SMNVEV (reference sequence). CDR3 amino acids: CASSLSREGQPQHF. In nucleotides, the CDR3 is TGTGCCAGCAGTTTATCACGAGAGGGTCAGCCCCAGCATTTT.

The rearrangement links TRBV27 to TRBJ2-7; TRBD2 matches 7 bases. CDR3 length equals 15 residues. Germline V CDR1 and CDR2: MNHEY, SMNVEV (reference sequence). The junction had 8 bases not matched to a gene; V was cut back by 6 bases and J by 0 bases. CDR3 sequence (DNA): TGTGCCAGCAGGGGACTGGGACTAAACTCCTACGAGCAGTACTTC. Protein: CASRGLGLNSYEQYF.

The J gene is TRBJ1-1, the V gene TRBV11-2; the D is unclear. The CDR3 spans 13 residues. Germline CDR1 SGHAT, CDR2 FQNNGV. Trimming removed 2 bases at V and 1 base at J, with 5 bases between. The chain's CDR3 is CASSLFGNTEAFF. The DNA for the CDR3 is TGTGCCAGCAGCTTATTCGGGAACACTGAAGCTTTCTTT.

V is TRBV3-1 (or the pseudogene TRBV3-2) and J is TRBJ2-3; D perhaps matches TRBD2 (6 bases). Trimming shortened V by 5 bases and J by 4 bases, and 7 bases separated the two germline ends. This CDR3 has 12 amino acids. The germline V gene has CDR1 LGHDT and CDR2 YNNKEL (reference sequence). CDR3 in amino acids: CASSGTPDTQYF. Here the CDR3 DNA reads TGTGCCAGCAGCGGGACTCCAGATACGCAGTATTTT.

V is TRBV5-1 and J is TRBJ2-7, with a tentative D call TRBD1 (6 bases). Germline lookup yields CDR1 SGHRS and CDR2 YFSETQ. This CDR3 contains 14 residues. Trimming removed 0 bases at V and 0 bases at J, with 7 bases between. The CDR3 DNA reads TGCGCCAGCAGCTTGGGGACAGCCTCCTACGAGCAGTACTTC. Encoded protein: CASSLGTASYEQYF.

This chain links TRBV12-3 or TRBV12-4 with TRBJ1-3; D is unresolved. Trimming took 6 bases from V and 6 from J, leaving 12 bases between them. The CDR3 loop spans 13 amino acids. The CDR3 region is CASRPRSENTIYF. DNA for the CDR3: TGTGCCAGCAGGCCGCGTAGCGAAAACACCATATATTTT.

The chain couples TRBV4-2 to TRBJ1-1; TRBD1 matches 7 bases. CDR3 length equals 14 residues. Losses at the gene ends were 1 base for V and 5 bases for J; bases not matched to a gene: 4. Per germline, CDR1 LGHNA and CDR2 YNFKEQ. The CDR3 sequence is CASSQGDRDTEAFF. In DNA form, the CDR3 reads TGTGCCAGCAGCCAAGGAGACAGGGATACTGAAGCTTTCTTT.

This sequence joins TRBV19 and TRBJ1-5; TRBD1 matches 10 bases. In germline, CDR1 is LNHDA, CDR2 SQIVND (reference sequence). J lost 5 bases, V lost 7 bases, and 8 bases had no gene match. CDR3 size: 15 residues. The CDR3 bases are TGTGCCAGTAAGTCCCGGACAGGGGGATATCAGCCCCAGCATTTT. The encoded protein is CASKSRTGGYQPQHF.

The rearrangement uses TRBV4-2 and TRBJ2-3; TRBD2 matches 8 bases. V trimming: 8 bases; J trimming: 3 bases; junction bases outside the gene matches: 7. In germline, CDR1 is LGHNA, CDR2 YNFKEQ. The CDR3 has 14 amino acids. CDR3 nucleotides: TGTGCCAGCTCGCAAGCGGGAGTAACAGATACGCAGTATTTT. Its protein is CASSQAGVTDTQYF.

V is TRBV3-1 (or the pseudogene TRBV3-2) and J is TRBJ2-5, with unresolved D. The germline gives CDR1 LGHDT, CDR2 YNNKEL (reference sequence). V gave up 0 bases and J gave up 0 bases, with 8 bases separating them. This CDR3 contains 15 residues. The CDR3, as DNA: TGTGCCAGCAGCCAAGAGTACAAGTACCAAGAGACCCAGTACTTC. This gives the protein CASSQEYKYQETQYF.

This sequence joins TRBV3-1 (or the pseudogene TRBV3-2) and TRBJ2-5, with D perhaps TRBD2 (5 bases). Germline V gene sequence: CDR1 LGHDT, CDR2 YNNKEL (reference sequence). V gave up 4 bases and J gave up 2 bases, with 14 bases separating them. The CDR3 spans 15 residues. The CDR3 nucleotides read TGTGCCAGCAGCCCAGGATGGACTCAACAAGAGACCCAGTACTTC. It codes for CASSPGWTQQETQYF.

V gene TRBV5-4 combines with J gene TRBJ2-7; tentative D call: TRBD1 (5 bases). This CDR3 is 12 amino acids long. Between the trimmed V and J ends, which lost 6 bases and 0 bases, there was a span of 7 bases. Looked up from germline, CDR1 is SGHNT and CDR2 is YYREEE (reference sequence). CDR3 amino acids: CASTDSSYEQYF. CDR3 bases: TGTGCCAGCACCGACAGCTCCTACGAGCAGTACTTC.